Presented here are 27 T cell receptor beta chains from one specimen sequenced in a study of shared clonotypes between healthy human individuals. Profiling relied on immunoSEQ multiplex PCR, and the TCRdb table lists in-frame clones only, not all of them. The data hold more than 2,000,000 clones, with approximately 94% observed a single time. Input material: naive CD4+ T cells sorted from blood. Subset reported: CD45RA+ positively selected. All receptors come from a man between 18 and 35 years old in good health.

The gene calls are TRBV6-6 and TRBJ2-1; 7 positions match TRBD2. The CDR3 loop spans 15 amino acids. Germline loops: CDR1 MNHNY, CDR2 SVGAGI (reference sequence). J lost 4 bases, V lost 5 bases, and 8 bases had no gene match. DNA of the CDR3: TGTGCCAGCAGTGGAGGGACTACCAGATACAATGAGCAGTTCTTC. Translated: CASSGGTTRYNEQFF.

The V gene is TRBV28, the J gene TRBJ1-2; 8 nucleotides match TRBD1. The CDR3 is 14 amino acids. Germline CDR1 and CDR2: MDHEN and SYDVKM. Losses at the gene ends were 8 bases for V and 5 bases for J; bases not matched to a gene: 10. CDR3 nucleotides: TGTGCCAGCGGGGGTAGGGACAGGCTTTATGGCTACACCTTC. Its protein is CASGGRDRLYGYTF.

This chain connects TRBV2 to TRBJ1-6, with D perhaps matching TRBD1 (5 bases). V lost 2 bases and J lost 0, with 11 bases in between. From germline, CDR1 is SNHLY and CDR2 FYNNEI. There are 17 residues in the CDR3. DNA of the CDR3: TGTGCCAGCAGTGAATCGGGACGGAGCTCCTATAATTCACCCCTCCACTTT. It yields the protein CASSESGRSSYNSPLHF.

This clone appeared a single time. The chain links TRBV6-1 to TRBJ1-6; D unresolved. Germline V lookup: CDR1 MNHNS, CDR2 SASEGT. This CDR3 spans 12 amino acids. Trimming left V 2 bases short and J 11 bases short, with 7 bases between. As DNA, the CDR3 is TGTGCCAGCAGTGAAATTGCGACACCCCTCCACTTT. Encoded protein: CASSEIATPLHF.

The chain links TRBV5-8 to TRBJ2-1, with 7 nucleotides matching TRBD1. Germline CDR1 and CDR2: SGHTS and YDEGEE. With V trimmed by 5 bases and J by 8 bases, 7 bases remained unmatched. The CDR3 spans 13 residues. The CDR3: CASRTGLGDEQFF. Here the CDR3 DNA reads TGTGCCAGCAGGACAGGGCTAGGGGATGAGCAGTTCTTC.

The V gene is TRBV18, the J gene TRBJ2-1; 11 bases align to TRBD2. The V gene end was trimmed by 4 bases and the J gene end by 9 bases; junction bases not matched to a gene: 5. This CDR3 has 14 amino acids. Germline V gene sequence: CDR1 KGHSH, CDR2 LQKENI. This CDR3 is CASSLAGGQLEQFF. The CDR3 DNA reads TGTGCCAGCTCACTAGCGGGGGGGCAGCTTGAGCAGTTCTTC.

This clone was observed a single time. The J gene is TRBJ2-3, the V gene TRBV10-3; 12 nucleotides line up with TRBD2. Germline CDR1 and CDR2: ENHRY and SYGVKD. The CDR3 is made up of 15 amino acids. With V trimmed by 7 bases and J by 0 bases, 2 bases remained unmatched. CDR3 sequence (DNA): TGTGCCATCACTAGCGGGAGGGCCAGCACAGATACGCAGTATTTT. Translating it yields CAITSGRASTDTQYF.

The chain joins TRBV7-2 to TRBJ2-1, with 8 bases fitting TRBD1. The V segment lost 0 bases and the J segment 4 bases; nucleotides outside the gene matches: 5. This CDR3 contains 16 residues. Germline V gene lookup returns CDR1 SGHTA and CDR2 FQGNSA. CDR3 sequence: CASSLARTGLYNEQFF. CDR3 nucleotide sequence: TGTGCCAGCAGCTTAGCGAGGACAGGGCTTTACAATGAGCAGTTCTTC.

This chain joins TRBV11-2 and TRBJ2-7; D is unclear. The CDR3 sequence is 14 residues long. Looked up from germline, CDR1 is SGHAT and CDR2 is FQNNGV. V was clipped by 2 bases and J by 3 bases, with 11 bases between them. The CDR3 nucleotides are TGTGCCAGCAGCTTAAGGCGATACCTCTACGAGCAGTACTTC. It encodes CASSLRRYLYEQYF. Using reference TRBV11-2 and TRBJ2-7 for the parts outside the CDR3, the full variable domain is EAGVAQSPRYKIIEKRQSVAFWCNPISGHATLYWYQQILGQGPKLLIQFQNNGVVDDSQLPKDRFSAERLKGVDSTLKIQPAKLEDSAVYLCASSLRRYLYEQYFGPGTRLTVT.

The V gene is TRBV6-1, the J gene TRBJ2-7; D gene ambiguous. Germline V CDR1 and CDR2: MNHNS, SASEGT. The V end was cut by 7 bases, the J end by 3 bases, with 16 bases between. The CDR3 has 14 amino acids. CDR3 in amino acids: CASTLVGQFYEQYF. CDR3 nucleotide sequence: TGTGCCAGCACCCTAGTAGGGCAGTTCTACGAGCAGTACTTC.

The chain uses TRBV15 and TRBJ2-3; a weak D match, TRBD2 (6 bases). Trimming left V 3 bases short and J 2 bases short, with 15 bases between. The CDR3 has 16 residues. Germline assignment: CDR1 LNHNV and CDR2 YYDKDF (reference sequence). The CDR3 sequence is CATSSGGGVDTDTQYF. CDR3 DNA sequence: TGTGCCACCAGCAGCGGAGGAGGGGTAGACACAGATACGCAGTATTTT. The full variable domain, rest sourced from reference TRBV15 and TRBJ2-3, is DAMVIQNPRYQVTQFGKPVTLSCSQTLNHNVMYWYQQKSSQAPKLLFHYYDKDFNNEADTPDNFQSRRPNTSFCFLDIRSPGLGDTAMYLCATSSGGGVDTDTQYFGPGTRLTVL.

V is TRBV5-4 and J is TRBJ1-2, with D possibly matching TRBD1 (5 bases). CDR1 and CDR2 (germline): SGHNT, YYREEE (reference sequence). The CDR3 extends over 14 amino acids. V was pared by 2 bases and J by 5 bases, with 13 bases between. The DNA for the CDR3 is TGTGCCAGCAGCTTCCGGGGACCAGGGTATGGCTACACCTTC. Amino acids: CASSFRGPGYGYTF. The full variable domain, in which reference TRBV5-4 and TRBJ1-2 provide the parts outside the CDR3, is ETGVTQSPTHLIKTRGQQVTLRCSSQSGHNTVSWYQQALGQGPQFIFQYYREEENGRGNFPPRFSGLQFPNYSSELNVNALELDDSALYLCASSFRGPGYGYTFGSGTRLTVV.

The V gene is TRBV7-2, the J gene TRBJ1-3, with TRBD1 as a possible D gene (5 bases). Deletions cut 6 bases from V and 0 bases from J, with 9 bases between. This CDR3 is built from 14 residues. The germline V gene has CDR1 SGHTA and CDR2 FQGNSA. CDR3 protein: CASRPGRSGNTIYF. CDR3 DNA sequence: TGTGCCAGCAGACCGGGACGCTCTGGAAACACCATATATTTT.

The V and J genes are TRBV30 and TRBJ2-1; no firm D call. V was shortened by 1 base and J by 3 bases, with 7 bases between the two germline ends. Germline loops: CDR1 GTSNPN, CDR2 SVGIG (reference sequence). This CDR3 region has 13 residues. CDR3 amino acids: CAWSERFYNEQFF. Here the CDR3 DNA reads TGTGCCTGGAGTGAACGGTTCTACAATGAGCAGTTCTTC.

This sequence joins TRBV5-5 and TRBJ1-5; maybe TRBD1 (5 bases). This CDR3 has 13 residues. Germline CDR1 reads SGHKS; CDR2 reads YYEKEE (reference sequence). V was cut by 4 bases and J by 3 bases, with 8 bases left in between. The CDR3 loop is CASSRDVNQPQHF. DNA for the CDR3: TGTGCCAGCAGCAGGGACGTCAATCAGCCCCAGCATTTT. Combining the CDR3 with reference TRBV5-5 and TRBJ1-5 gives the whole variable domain DAGVTQSPTHLIKTRGQQVTLRCSPISGHKSVSWYQQVLGQGPQFIFQYYEKEERGRGNFPDRFSARQFPNYSSELNVNALLLGDSALYLCASSRDVNQPQHFGDGTRLSIL.

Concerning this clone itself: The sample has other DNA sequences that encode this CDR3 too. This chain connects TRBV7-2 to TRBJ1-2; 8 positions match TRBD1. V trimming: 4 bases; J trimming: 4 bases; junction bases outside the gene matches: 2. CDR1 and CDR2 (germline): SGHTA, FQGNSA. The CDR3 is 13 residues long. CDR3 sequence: CASSSDRGYGYTF. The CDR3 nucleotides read TGTGCCAGCAGCTCCGACAGGGGCTATGGCTACACCTTC.

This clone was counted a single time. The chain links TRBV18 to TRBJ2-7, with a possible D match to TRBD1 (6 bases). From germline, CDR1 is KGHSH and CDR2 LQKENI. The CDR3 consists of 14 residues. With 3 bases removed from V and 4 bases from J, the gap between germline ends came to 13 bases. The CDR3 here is CASSPDGQKYEQYF. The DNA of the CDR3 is TGTGCCAGCTCACCCGACGGACAGAAGTACGAGCAGTACTTC.

CDR3: CASSGRESAEQFF. CDR3 nucleotide sequence: TGTGCCAGCAGCGGGCGGGAGTCCGCTGAGCAGTTCTTC. The chain recombines TRBV7-2 with TRBJ2-1; 7 bases fit TRBD2. The V and J ends lost 5 bases and 9 bases, in that order; junction bases with no gene match: 7. The CDR3 extends over 13 amino acids. Germline assignment: CDR1 SGHTA and CDR2 FQGNSA. Full variable domain (outside the CDR3, taken from reference TRBV7-2 and TRBJ2-1): GAGVSQSPSNKVTEKGKDVELRCDPISGHTALYWYRQSLGQGLEFLIYFQGNSAPDKSGLPSDRFSAERTGGSVSTLTIQRTQQEDSAVYLCASSGRESAEQFFGPGTRLTVL.

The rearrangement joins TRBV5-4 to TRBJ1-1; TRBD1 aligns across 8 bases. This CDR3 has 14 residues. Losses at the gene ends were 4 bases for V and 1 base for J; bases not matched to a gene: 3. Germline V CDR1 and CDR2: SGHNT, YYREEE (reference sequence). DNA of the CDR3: TGTGCCAGCAGCATTACAGGGGGGAACACTGAAGCTTTCTTT. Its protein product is CASSITGGNTEAFF.

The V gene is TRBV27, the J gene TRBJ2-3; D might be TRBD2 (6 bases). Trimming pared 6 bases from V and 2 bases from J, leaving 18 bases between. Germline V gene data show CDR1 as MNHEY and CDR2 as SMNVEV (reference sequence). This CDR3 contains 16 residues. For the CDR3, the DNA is TGTGCCAGCAGAGCCCCCCTGCGGGGTTACACAGATACGCAGTATTTT. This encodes CASRAPLRGYTDTQYF.

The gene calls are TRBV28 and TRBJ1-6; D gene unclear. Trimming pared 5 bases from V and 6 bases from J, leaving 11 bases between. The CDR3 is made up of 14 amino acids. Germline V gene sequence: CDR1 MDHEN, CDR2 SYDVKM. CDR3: CASSPGSGNSPLHF. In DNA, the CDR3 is TGTGCCAGCAGTCCGGGTTCGGGTAATTCACCCCTCCACTTT.

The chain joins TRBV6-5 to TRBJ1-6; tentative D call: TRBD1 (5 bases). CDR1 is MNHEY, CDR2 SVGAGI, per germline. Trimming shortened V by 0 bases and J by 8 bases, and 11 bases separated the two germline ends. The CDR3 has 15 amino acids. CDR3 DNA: TGTGCCAGCAGTTACTCTCCCAGGGCGGATTCACCCCTCCACTTT. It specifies CASSYSPRADSPLHF.

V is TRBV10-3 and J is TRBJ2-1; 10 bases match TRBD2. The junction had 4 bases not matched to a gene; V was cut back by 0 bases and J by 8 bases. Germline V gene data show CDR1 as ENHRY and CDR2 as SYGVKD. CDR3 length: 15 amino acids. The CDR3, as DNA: TGTGCCATCAGTGAGTCGCCTAGCGGGAGCTATGAGCAGTTCTTC. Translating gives CAISESPSGSYEQFF.

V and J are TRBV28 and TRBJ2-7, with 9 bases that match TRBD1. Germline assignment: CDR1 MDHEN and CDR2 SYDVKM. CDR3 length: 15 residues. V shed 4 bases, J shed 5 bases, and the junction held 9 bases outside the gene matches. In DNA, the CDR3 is TGTGCCAGCAGTTCCAAAGGACAGGGGTCCAACGAGCAGTACTTC. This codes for CASSSKGQGSNEQYF. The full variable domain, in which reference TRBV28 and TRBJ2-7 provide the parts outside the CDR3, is DVKVTQSSRYLVKRTGEKVFLECVQDMDHENMFWYRQDPGLGLRLIYFSYDVKMKEKGDIPEGYSVSREKKERFSLILESASTNQTSMYLCASSSKGQGSNEQYFGPGTRLTVT.

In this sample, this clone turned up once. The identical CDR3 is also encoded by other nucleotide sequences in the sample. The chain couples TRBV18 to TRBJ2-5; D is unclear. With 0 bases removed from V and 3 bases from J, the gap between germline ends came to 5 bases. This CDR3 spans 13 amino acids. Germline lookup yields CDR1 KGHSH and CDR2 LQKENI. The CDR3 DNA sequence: TGTGCCAGCTCACCACCTGCCAAAGAGACCCAGTACTTC. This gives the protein CASSPPAKETQYF.

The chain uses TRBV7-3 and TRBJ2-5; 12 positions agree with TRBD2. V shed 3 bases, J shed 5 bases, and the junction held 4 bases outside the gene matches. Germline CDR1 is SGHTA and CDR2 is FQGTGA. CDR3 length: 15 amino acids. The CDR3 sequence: CASSLTSGGGETQYF. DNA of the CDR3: TGTGCCAGCAGCTTGACTAGCGGGGGAGGGGAGACCCAGTACTTC. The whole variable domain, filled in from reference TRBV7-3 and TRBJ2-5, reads GAGVSQTPSNKVTEKGKYVELRCDPISGHTALYWYRQSLGQGPEFLIYFQGTGAADDSGLPNDRFFAVRPEGSVSTLKIQRTERGDSAVYLCASSLTSGGGETQYFGPGTRLLVL.

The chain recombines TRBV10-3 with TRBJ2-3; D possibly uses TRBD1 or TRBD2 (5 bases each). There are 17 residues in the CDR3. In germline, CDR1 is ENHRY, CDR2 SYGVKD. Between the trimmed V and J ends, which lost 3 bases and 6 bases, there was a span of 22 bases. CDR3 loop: CAISDPQTVTGTDTQYF. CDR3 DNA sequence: TGTGCCATCAGTGACCCCCAGACAGTAACCGGGACGGATACGCAGTATTTT.